This T cell receptor (beta chain) was recorded in a study of shared clonotypes between healthy human individuals. The CDR3 extends over 15 amino acids. The germline V and J ends were trimmed by 4 bases and 0 bases, with 12 bases remaining between them. From germline, CDR1 is KGHSY and CDR2 FQNENV. CD45RO-negative cells were positively selected for CCR7, leaving out terminally differentiated effector memory CD45RA+ cells. Deep-level running was used for the assay. TCRdb's table, derived via immunoSEQ multiplex PCR, lists solely in-frame clones and lacks some. The data contain around 2.1 million clones, roughly 91% of them singletons.

The chain is built from TRBV16 and TRBJ1-1; unclear D gene. The receptor comes from a man between 18 and 29 years old in good health. Some clones in this sample may be carry-over from other donors' samples. The sample consisted of naive CD8+ T cells from PBMCs. This chain's CDR3 is CASSLPVRMNTEAFF. For the CDR3, the DNA is TGTGCCAGCAGCCTTCCGGTCAGAATGAACACTGAAGCTTTCTTT.